These 7 T cell receptor beta chains came from one sample sequenced in a study of cytomegalovirus exposure and HLA in healthy donors (dated by TCRdb to about 2017). The method was the immunoSEQ multiplex PCR assay. For the multiplex PCR, a mixture combining 60 forward primers for TCR Vbeta segments and 13 reverse primers for TCR Jbeta segments was used. TCRdb re-hosts the immuneACCESS table, in-frame sequences only. Its copies lack some clones; in the studies checked, an unresolved V gene accounts for under half of them, and the cause for the rest is not known. The sample has more than 100,000 clones on record, about 74% of them singletons. 2.7% of the sample is in the top ten clones. Sequenced input: PBMCs. These receptor sequences come from a woman in her 40s in good health and CMV-seropositive.

CDR3 in DNA: TGCGCCAGCAGCCAGGGGGATGCGGGCGAGACCCAGTACTTC. Its translation is CASSQGDAGETQYF. The chain has TRBV5-1 and TRBJ2-5, with 7 bases aligning to TRBD1. The V gene end was trimmed by 4 bases and the J gene end by 5 bases; junction bases not matched to a gene: 8. In germline, CDR1 is SGHRS, CDR2 YFSETQ. The CDR3 length is 14 residues.

The chain is built from TRBV30 and TRBJ2-1; 8 bases map to TRBD2. Losses at the gene ends were 5 bases for V and 5 bases for J; bases not matched to a gene: 5. CDR3 length: 13 residues. The germline V gene encodes CDR1 GTSNPN and CDR2 SVGIG (reference sequence). The CDR3 spells CAWSGTRNNEQFF. DNA for the CDR3: TGTGCCTGGTCCGGGACTAGGAACAATGAGCAGTTCTTC.

The chain is built from TRBV6-5 and TRBJ2-2; D is ambiguous. The DNA matches TRBJ1-3 better at its end, which makes the J call doubtful. The CDR3 sequence is 14 residues long. Germline V gene sequence: CDR1 MNHEY, CDR2 SVGAGI. DNA for the CDR3: TGTGCCAGCACCAGCGTGGCTAGTGGAAACACCATATATTTT. Residues: CASTSVASGNTIYF.

The rearrangement joins TRBV4-2 to TRBJ2-1, with 8 bases lining up with TRBD1. Trimming took 2 bases from V and 3 from J; bases not matched to a gene: 3. CDR3 size: 15 residues. The V gene's germline CDR1 is LGHNA and CDR2 YNFKEQ. The CDR3 is CASSQPGGLYNEQFF. The DNA of the CDR3 is TGTGCCAGCAGCCAACCAGGGGGCCTCTACAATGAGCAGTTCTTC.

The chain uses TRBV7-9 and TRBJ2-1; TRBD1 matches 9 bases. Germline CDR1 SEHNR, CDR2 FQNEAQ (reference sequence). This CDR3 is 15 amino acids long. Losses at the gene ends were 5 bases for V and 4 bases for J; bases not matched to a gene: 6. The CDR3 sequence: CASSLTGTGYNEQFF. CDR3 in DNA: TGTGCCAGCAGCCTTACCGGGACAGGGTACAATGAGCAGTTCTTC.

In the case of this clone: Other DNA sequences of this sample code for an identical CDR3. The rearrangement joins TRBV29-1 to TRBJ2-7; weak D call: TRBD1 (6 bases). This CDR3 contains 14 residues. Per the germline V gene, CDR1 is SQVTM and CDR2 is ANQGSEA. V was shortened by 4 bases and J by 0 bases, with 13 bases between the two germline ends. The chain's CDR3 is CSVAQGPSSYEQYF. The CDR3 DNA reads as TGCAGCGTTGCACAGGGACCGAGCTCCTACGAGCAGTACTTC.

The CDR3 nucleotides read TGTGCCAGCAGCCAAGAACAGGTTCCGAATTCACCCCTCCACTTT. It specifies CASSQEQVPNSPLHF. V and J are TRBV14 and TRBJ1-6; D is perhaps TRBD1 (5 bases). The CDR3 is 15 amino acids. Trimming shortened V by 0 bases and J by 7 bases, and 10 bases separated the two germline ends. The germline V gene encodes CDR1 SGHDN and CDR2 FVKESK.